The TCR beta chain under discussion was sequenced for a study of regulatory T cells in long-lasting Graves disease. The CDR3 loop spans 18 amino acids. Germline assignment: CDR1 SGDLS and CDR2 YYNGEE. V lost 5 bases to trimming and J lost 3 bases; unmatched junction nucleotides: 13. This clonotype was found many times. Antigen: not known. The time point: newly diagnosed GD, antithyroid drugs for less than 3 months. Scientists built the TCR library using RNA that was extracted from PBMCs. Points from the study as a whole: Persistent disease favored TRBV28, TRBJ1-2 and TRBJ2-5. Comparison showed that persistent patients shared more public clonotypes (about 2,700) than new patients (about 970).

Arm-PCR of CDR3 regions and iRepertoire HTBI primers were the basis on which TCR beta libraries were built. Original processing notes: 60 or so TRBV and about 15 TRBJ segments were identified across samples. TCRdb re-called the multiplex PCR reads with MiXCR, one entry per CDR3 protein. The V and J calls were determined by TCRdb, not by the authors. Seen here are about 370,000 distinct CDR3 sequences, around 15% observed once, and the top ten hold 22%. This TCR came from a female donor with Graves disease. Sequences were derived from peripheral blood mononuclear cells (PBMCs), sampled at new diagnosis, from a patient treated with antithyroid drugs. The J gene is TRBJ2-3, the V gene TRBV9, with 12 nucleotides matching TRBD2. CDR3 amino acids: CASRLGASGRVRTDTQYF. The DNA of the CDR3 is TGTGCCAGCAGGCTGGGGGCTAGCGGGAGGGTACGGACAGATACGCAGTATTTT.